The 10 T cell receptor beta chains below come from one sample, sequenced in a study of blood T cells in healthy people across ages. Sample-barcoded 5' priming and a J-beta primer mix drove a second PCR of roughly 7 to 11 cycles. Using its own MiXCR run on the 5' RACE reads, TCRdb lists one record per CDR3 protein. The repertoire holds over 1.5 million distinct CDR3 sequences, with just under 50% as singletons. Sequenced material: blood. The receptors originated from a woman in her forties in good health.

This chain connects TRBV7-2 to TRBJ2-3, with D hard to call. CDR1 is SGHTA, CDR2 FQGNSA, per germline. The CDR3 loop spans 13 amino acids. V lost 3 bases and J lost 5, with 9 bases in between. CDR3 nucleotides: TGTGCCAGCAGCTTGAGTTTCGGAGATACGCAGTATTTT. It codes for CASSLSFGDTQYF.

The chain joins TRBV13 to TRBJ1-1, with a weak D call TRBD1 (5 bases). Germline CDR1 PRHDT, CDR2 FYEKMQ (reference sequence). CDR3 length equals 15 residues. V was trimmed by 5 bases and J by 4 bases, leaving 17 bases between them. This CDR3 is CASSPPRGGATEAFF. CDR3 DNA: TGTGCCAGCAGCCCTCCACGGGGAGGGGCCACTGAAGCTTTCTTT.

The V and J genes are TRBV6-1 and TRBJ2-3; TRBD2 aligns across 11 bases. This CDR3 region has 16 residues. V gave up 7 bases and J gave up 1 base; unmatched junction bases: 7. Per germline, CDR1 MNHNS and CDR2 SASEGT. The CDR3: CASTDSGGARTDTQYF. The CDR3 region has the DNA TGTGCCAGCACTGATAGCGGGGGGGCCCGCACAGATACGCAGTATTTT.

The rearrangement links TRBV20-1 to TRBJ2-7; 8 bases match TRBD1. From germline, CDR1 is DFQATT and CDR2 SNEGSKA (reference sequence). CDR3 length: 13 amino acids. Trimming at V came to 6 bases and at J to 3 bases, leaving 7 bases not matched to a gene. CDR3 residues: CSAPGGNRYEQYF. The CDR3 DNA reads as TGCAGTGCCCCAGGGGGCAATCGCTACGAGCAGTACTTC.

This clonotype was seen a handful of times. The chain combines TRBV5-6 with TRBJ2-4; D is perhaps TRBD1 (5 bases). The CDR3 spans 15 residues. The V end lost 4 bases, the J end lost 0 bases, and 11 bases lay between the germline ends. Per germline, CDR1 SGHDT and CDR2 YYEEEE. As DNA, the CDR3 is TGTGCCAGCAGCAGCACGACAGAAGCCAAAAACATTCAGTACTTC. It specifies CASSSTTEAKNIQYF. The full variable domain, in which reference TRBV5-6 and TRBJ2-4 provide the parts outside the CDR3, is DAGVTQSPTHLIKTRGQQVTLRCSPKSGHDTVSWYQQALGQGPQFIFQYYEEEERQRGNFPDRFSGHQFPNYSSELNVNALLLGDSALYLCASSSTTEAKNIQYFGAGTRLSVL.

This clonotype turned up a few times. The chain couples TRBV6-1 to TRBJ2-5, with 8 bases aligning to TRBD1. J lost 4 bases, V lost 1 base, and 2 bases had no gene match. The CDR3 consists of 14 residues. CDR1 and CDR2 (germline): MNHNS, SASEGT. CDR3 residues: CASSEDQGAETQYF. CDR3 bases: TGTGCCAGCAGTGAAGATCAGGGGGCAGAGACCCAGTACTTC.

The chain carries TRBV28 and TRBJ1-5; 8 nucleotides agree with TRBD1. The CDR3 runs 15 residues. CDR1 and CDR2 (germline): MDHEN, SYDVKM. The V gene end was trimmed by 5 bases and the J gene end by 6 bases; junction bases not matched to a gene: 9. As DNA, the CDR3 is TGTGCCAGCAGTCTCGACTGGACAGGGACTCAGCCCCAGCATTTT. The encoded protein is CASSLDWTGTQPQHF.

The chain carries TRBV5-1 and TRBJ2-7; no reliable D call. Trimming removed 6 bases at V and 2 bases at J, with 12 bases between. Germline-derived CDR1 and CDR2 are SGHRS and YFSETQ. CDR3 length equals 13 residues. This CDR3 reads CASTISPTYEQYF. The CDR3 region has the DNA TGCGCCAGCACCATTTCACCTACCTACGAGCAGTACTTC.

Only a few counts were recorded for this clonotype. V gene TRBV24-1 combines with J gene TRBJ2-6; no clear D. Trimming cost V 9 bases and J 2 bases, with 7 bases left between them. Germline V CDR1 and CDR2: KGHDR, SFDVKD. This CDR3 has 13 amino acids. CDR3 region: CATEYPGANVLTF. The DNA of the CDR3 is TGTGCCACCGAGTACCCTGGGGCCAACGTCCTGACTTTC.

Comments on this clonotype: One end of the junction is discordant with germline, which a read error may explain. The gene calls are TRBV12-3 or TRBV12-4 and TRBJ2-3; TRBD1 matches at 7 bases. The length of the CDR3 is 14 residues. The CDR3: CASSFRGSADAQYF. The CDR3 DNA follows: TGTGCCAGCAGTTTCAGGGGGAGCGCAGATGCGCAGTATTTT.